This T cell receptor (beta chain) was profiled in a study of cytomegalovirus exposure and HLA in healthy donors. With 3 bases removed from V and 3 bases from J, the gap between germline ends came to 20 bases. Germline loops: CDR1 MGHRA, CDR2 YSYEKL. The CDR3 is 17 residues long. Overall study findings and caveats: Investigators reported some 150 TCR beta chains as tied to cytomegalovirus. There were some public TCRs occurring in many donors, but most TCR sequences were rare.

Clones were sequenced by immunoSEQ multiplex PCR, and TCRdb holds only the in-frame ones, with some missing. The sample holds about 180,000 clones, approximately 90% seen once. While the first cohort had fewer than 850 subjects, the donors belonged to the separate validation cohort of 120 subjects. Concerning this clone: Its antigen is undetermined.

The rearrangement uses TRBV4-1 and TRBJ2-5; weak D call: TRBD1 (6 bases). Material for sequencing was PBMCs. The receptor was isolated from a woman younger than 45 in good health and CMV-seronegative. Here the CDR3 DNA reads TGCGCCAGCAGCCAGGGAATTCCCGGACAGATGGAAGAGACCCAGTACTTC. Translated: CASSQGIPGQMEETQYF.